The next 8 T cell receptor beta chains were all read from a single sample in a study of CD4 T cell repertoires in COVID-19. Sequenced by immunoSEQ multiplex PCR; TCRdb stores in-frame clones only, minus some. The repertoire has over 75,000 clones, about 83% of them found once; the top ten carry roughly 0.6%. Specimen: CD4+ T cells from peripheral blood, collected after recovery from COVID-19. The receptor set was obtained from a human donor who had COVID-19.

This chain links TRBV11-2 with TRBJ2-2; TRBD2 matches at 8 bases. Germline lookup yields CDR1 SGHAT and CDR2 FQNNGV. The CDR3 has 15 amino acids. V trimming: 6 bases; J trimming: 1 base; junction bases outside the gene matches: 4. In DNA, the CDR3 is TGTGCCAGCAGAAAACTAGCGGTGAACACCGGGGAGCTGTTTTTT. Protein: CASRKLAVNTGELFF.

This chain uses TRBV7-8 with TRBJ1-4; D remains unclear. CDR3 size: 15 residues. Germline V CDR1 and CDR2: SGHVS, FQNEAQ. V was shortened by 1 base and J by 3 bases, with 9 bases between the two germline ends. The CDR3 nucleotides are TGTGCCAGCAGCTTAGGCGGCACTTCTAATGAAAAACTGTTTTTT. Protein product: CASSLGGTSNEKLFF.

The gene calls are TRBV7-2 and TRBJ1-2; TRBD1 matches 9 bases. The ends lost 0 bases at V and 4 bases at J; junction bases unmatched: 6. The germline gives CDR1 SGHTA, CDR2 FQGNSA. The CDR3 length is 16 residues. CDR3 sequence: CASSLAIRTGAYGYTF. CDR3 DNA sequence: TGTGCCAGCAGCTTAGCGATTCGGACAGGGGCCTATGGCTACACCTTC.

This clone was counted only a few times. The chain carries TRBV9 and TRBJ1-3; D is undetermined. The V end lost 0 bases, the J end lost 6 bases, and 16 bases lay between the germline ends. The CDR3 spans 16 residues. CDR1 is SGDLS and CDR2 is YYNGEE in the germline V gene. The CDR3: CASSVGDPRSLNTIYF. CDR3 sequence (DNA): TGTGCCAGCAGCGTAGGAGATCCCAGATCGCTAAACACCATATATTTT.

This sequence joins TRBV5-8 and TRBJ1-3; D gene unclear. The CDR3 has 14 amino acids. Germline V lookup: CDR1 SGHTS, CDR2 YDEGEE. V lost 1 base, J lost 3 bases, and 8 bases lay in between. CDR3 sequence: CASSLTDFGNTIYF. The DNA for the CDR3 is TGTGCCAGCAGCTTGACTGACTTTGGAAACACCATATATTTT.

V and J are TRBV5-6 and TRBJ2-2; D unclear. Germline assignment: CDR1 SGHDT and CDR2 YYEEEE. The CDR3 is made up of 13 amino acids. V lost 4 bases, J lost 1 base, and 5 bases lay in between. The DNA of the CDR3 is TGTGCCAGCAGCCAAATGAACACCGGGGAGCTGTTTTTT. Translated: CASSQMNTGELFF.

This chain uses TRBV28 with TRBJ2-7; 8 nucleotides match TRBD2. The germline V gene has CDR1 MDHEN and CDR2 SYDVKM. The CDR3 has 13 residues. The V and J ends lost 5 bases and 3 bases, in that order; junction bases with no gene match: 3. DNA of the CDR3: TGTGCCAGCAGTGACGGGACTAGCTACGAGCAGTACTTC. Encoded protein: CASSDGTSYEQYF.

CDR3 amino acids: CSAGVGQVDEKLFF. In nucleotides, the CDR3 is TGCAGTGCTGGTGTTGGGCAGGTCGACGAAAAACTGTTTTTT. The V and J genes are TRBV20-1 and TRBJ1-4, with unresolved D. The CDR3 extends over 14 amino acids. The V gene's germline CDR1 is DFQATT and CDR2 SNEGSKA (reference sequence). V lost 5 bases and J lost 8, with 18 bases in between.